This T cell receptor (beta chain) is from a study of shared clonotypes between healthy human individuals. Only in-frame clones appear in the TCRdb table, and some are missing; sequencing was by immunoSEQ multiplex PCR. This sample yields more than 1,200,000 clones, of which around 98.5% are seen a single time; 0.36% belongs to the top ten. CDR1 and CDR2 from the germline V gene are MDHEN and SYDVKM. The CDR3 consists of 16 residues. Trimming took 5 bases from V and 5 from J; bases not matched to a gene: 10. The TCR originated in a man under 40 in good health. The chain carries TRBV28 and TRBJ2-7; 12 bases fit TRBD1. Sequenced input: naive CD4+ T cells sorted from blood. As for subset: CD45RA+ positively selected. The CDR3 sequence: CASSQGQGAQKNEQYF. The CDR3, as DNA: TGTGCCAGCAGTCAGGGACAGGGGGCGCAAAAAAACGAGCAGTACTTC.